Described below is a single T cell receptor beta chain sequence and its context. This clone's antigen is unknown. Base-call qualities are not available, and no considerably larger clone is one nucleotide away. All donors were healthy Caucasians. The twin cohort comprised three pairs of female monozygotic twins, all aged about 18 to 29 years. Positive isolation kits from Invitrogen were used to isolate the CD4+ and CD8+ T cell populations. The protocol used for the library was 5' RACE. The listed sequencing device is Illumina HiSeq 2000. Template switching added a universal primer binding site, and the final cDNA carried a unique molecular identifier that allowed TCR cDNA molecules to be counted accurately. First-strand cDNA for TCR alpha and beta chains was synthesized from specific primers in the conserved constant-segment region. Each cDNA library was double barcoded, with a SMART-Mk sample barcode plus Illumina barcodes, to control for contamination. TruSeq adapter sequences along with Illumina sample barcodes were introduced in two successive PCR steps. The Illumina HiSeq platform was used with custom primers to sequence TCR alpha and beta cDNA libraries. The paper's data handling went like this. MiGEC processed the raw reads to extract unique molecular identifiers, while MiXCR was used to determine the CDR3 positions. Recombination models were inferred per individual with the repgenHMM and IGoR tools using an EM algorithm. Shared clonotypes were analyzed with the tcR package in R, and sharing was normalized by the product of cloneset sizes. Out-of-frame nonproductive sequences were analyzed to study raw recombination free of thymic and clonal selection effects. The public reads were quality trimmed at Q25 with fastp and then assembled into clones with MiXCR by TCRdb, keeping productive beta chains. Each CDR3 protein gets just one entry, which takes the most common genes and DNA from the rows behind it. TCRdb's processing, not the study's, gives the V and J calls here. This sample lists about 190,000 distinct CDR3 sequences; 15% to 20% were detected once. The ten largest make up 40% of the sample.

V is pared back by 4 bases and J by 7 bases, with 8 bases lying between the germline termini. CDR1 and CDR2 (LGHDT, YNNKEL) derive from the germline V gene (reference sequence). There are 12 amino acids in the CDR3, from cysteine to phenylalanine inclusive. Left in the record is the CDR3 DNA by itself, 36 bases read in frame from the first base. This sample is drawn from a study of identical twins (dated by TCRdb to between 2015 and 2016). About the study as a whole: TCR alpha and beta repertoires from monozygotic twins, unrelated adults of various ages and cord blood were deep-sequenced to test whether fetal clonotypes persist. To rule out contamination, the twin experiments were replicated at different times with different library preparation protocols.

Study-wide conclusions, independent of this receptor: Invariant T cells such as MAIT and iNKT could partly confound zero-insertion analyses, although diverse VJ usage argued against such confounding for most clonotypes. Fewer insertions were carried by abundant cord blood beta clonotypes; a weaker similar trend was observed in young adult naive repertoires, while no such trend was observed in memory repertoires. Because the same donors could not be followed over many years, the conclusions depended on cross-sectional statistical analysis. Out-of-frame TCR alpha sequences shared between twins showed an excess of low generation-probability sequences compared with coincidental sharing between unrelated individuals. A weaker excess of twin sharing was found in beta out-of-frame sequences because the signal-to-noise ratio was lowered by fewer shared sequences. In monozygotic twins, out-of-frame TCR alpha sharing was systematically underestimated by recombination models, although the models agreed with sharing between unrelated individuals.

The same data also went into a second study, on T cells expressing NK-cell markers. The second paper states: Fewer than ten donors provided sorted CD3+CD56+NKG2C+, CD3+CD56+NKG2C- and CD3+CD56-NKG2C+ T-cell subsets, whose TCR beta-chain repertoires were profiled. Of the eight sequenced donors, seven were found to be HCMV-seropositive and one was found to be HCMV-seronegative. To restrict sorting to alphabetaTCR-expressing T cells, an anti-gammadeltaTCR antibody was added in several experiments. In over 5 donors, the dominant CD3+CD56+NKG2C+ clonotypes were among the top 10 CD8+ clonotypes and accounted for about 1.0-7.0% of CD8+ T cells. Those dominant clonotypes were again the most abundant among CD3+CD56-NKG2C+ cells in a handful of donors, at roughly 28.3-65%. Whether the expanded NKG2C-expressing T cell clones were specific for HCMV antigens remained unclear. The eight sequenced donors were randomly selected healthy volunteers, three men and five women. To determine HCMV serostatus, a commercial ELISA kit was used to detect HCMV-specific IgG in serum. MIGEC was used to demultiplex reads and group the reads by UMI, and MiTCR was used to assemble and quantify clonotypes. Only TCR cDNA sequences supported by at least two reads were kept to exclude erroneous sequences. The tcR package was used for downstream repertoire analysis, and clonotypes were matched across fractions by CDR3 nucleotide sequence plus V segment. Antigen specificity was annotated against VDJdb with VDJmatch, allowing one amino acid substitution in CDR3.

The receptor comes from a woman under 30 in good health. The V and J genes are TRBV3-1 and TRBJ2-4; possibly the D gene is TRBD2, per 6 matching bases. What was sequenced was CD8+ T cells sorted from blood. The CDR3 loop reads CASSPRDNIQYF. The base sequence is TGTGCCAGCAGCCCGCGGGATAACATTCAGTACTTC.